What follows are 4 T cell receptor beta chains derived from one specimen sequenced in a study of cytomegalovirus exposure and HLA in healthy donors (TCRdb year 2017). Library construction relied on the immunoSEQ multiplex PCR assay. The clones in this table, taken by TCRdb from immuneACCESS, are in-frame only. Not every clone is retained; where verified, under half of the shortfall comes from an unresolved V gene, and the cause of the rest is unknown. The sample table lists about 120,000 clones, about 83% of them with a count of one. 2.1% of the sample comes from the top ten. Material for sequencing was PBMCs. The source of these receptors is a woman aged 25 to 39 in good health and CMV-seronegative.

The chain employs TRBV5-4 and TRBJ2-6; TRBD1 is a possible D gene (6 bases). This CDR3 is 19 amino acids long. V gave up 1 base and J gave up 0 bases, with 17 bases separating them. CDR1 is SGHNT, CDR2 YYREEE, per germline (reference sequence). DNA for the CDR3: TGTGCCAGCAGCTTGATGGGGGCCCCTTATCCCTCTGGGGCCAACGTCCTGACTTTC. The encoded protein is CASSLMGAPYPSGANVLTF.

The chain combines TRBV2 with TRBJ2-3; D ambiguous. CDR3 length equals 16 residues. Looked up from germline, CDR1 is SNHLY and CDR2 is FYNNEI. V lost 6 bases and J 6 bases, leaving 22 bases between the germline ends. CDR3 bases: TGTGCCAGCAGGGCGGCGGTCCTCCCCGATAGTGATACGCAGTATTTT. This sequence encodes CASRAAVLPDSDTQYF.

The V gene is TRBV5-1, the J gene TRBJ1-2; the match to TRBD1 covers 7 bases. The CDR3 has 15 residues. Per germline, CDR1 SGHRS and CDR2 YFSETQ. V gave up 0 bases and J gave up 8 bases; unmatched junction bases: 10. Here the CDR3 reads CASSLELTGSWGYTF. The CDR3 nucleotides read TGCGCCAGCAGCTTGGAGCTGACAGGGTCGTGGGGCTACACCTTC.

The rearrangement links TRBV29-1 to TRBJ2-3; possible D gene TRBD2, 6 bases. The length of the CDR3 is 17 residues. Between the trimmed V and J ends, which lost 1 base and 1 base, there was a span of 18 bases. The germline CDR1 and CDR2 sequences are SQVTM and ANQGSEA. In DNA, the CDR3 is TGCAGCGTTGAAGCCCGACTAGTGACCGCCCGCACAGATACGCAGTATTTT. This gives the protein CSVEARLVTARTDTQYF.